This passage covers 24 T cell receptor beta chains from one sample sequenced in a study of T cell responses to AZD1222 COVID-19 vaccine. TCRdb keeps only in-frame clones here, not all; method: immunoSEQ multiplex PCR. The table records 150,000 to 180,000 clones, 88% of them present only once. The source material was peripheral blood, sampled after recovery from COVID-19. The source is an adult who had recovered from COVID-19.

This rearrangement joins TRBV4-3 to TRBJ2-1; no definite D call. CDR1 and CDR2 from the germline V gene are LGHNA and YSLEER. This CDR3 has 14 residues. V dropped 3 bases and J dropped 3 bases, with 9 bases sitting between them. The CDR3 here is CASSQVGFYNEQFF. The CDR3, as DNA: TGCGCCAGCAGCCAGGTGGGGTTCTACAATGAGCAGTTCTTC.

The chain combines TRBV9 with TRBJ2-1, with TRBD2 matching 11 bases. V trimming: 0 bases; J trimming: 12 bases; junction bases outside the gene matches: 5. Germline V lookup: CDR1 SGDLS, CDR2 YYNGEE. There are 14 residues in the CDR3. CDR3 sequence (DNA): TGTGCCAGCAGCGTAGAGGCTAGCGGGGGGCGGCAGTTCTTC. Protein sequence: CASSVEASGGRQFF.

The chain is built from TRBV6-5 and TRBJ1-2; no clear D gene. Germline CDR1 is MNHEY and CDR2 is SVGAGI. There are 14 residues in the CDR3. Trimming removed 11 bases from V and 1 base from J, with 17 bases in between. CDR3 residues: CAGGGYGINYGYTF. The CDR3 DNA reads TGTGCCGGAGGAGGGTACGGCATTAACTATGGCTACACCTTC.

The CDR3 coding sequence is TGTGCCAGCATACAGGACAGGGTGAACACTGAAGCTTTCTTT. Its protein is CASIQDRVNTEAFF. This chain uses TRBV28 with TRBJ1-1; TRBD1 matches 8 bases. J lost 0 bases, V lost 7 bases, and 4 bases had no gene match. The germline V gene encodes CDR1 MDHEN and CDR2 SYDVKM. The CDR3 covers 14 residues.

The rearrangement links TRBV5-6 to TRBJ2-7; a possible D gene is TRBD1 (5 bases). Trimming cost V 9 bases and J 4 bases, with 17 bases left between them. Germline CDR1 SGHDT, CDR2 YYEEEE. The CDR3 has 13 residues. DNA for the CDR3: TGTGCCACCCGATCGAGTGGGGCGTACGAGCAGTACTTC. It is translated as CATRSSGAYEQYF.

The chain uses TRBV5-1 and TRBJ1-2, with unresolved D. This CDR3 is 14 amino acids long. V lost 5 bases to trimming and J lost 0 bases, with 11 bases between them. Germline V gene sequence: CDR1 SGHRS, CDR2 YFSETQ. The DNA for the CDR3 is TGCGCCAGCAGGGGTGCCGGTGCTAACTATGGCTACACCTTC. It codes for CASRGAGANYGYTF.

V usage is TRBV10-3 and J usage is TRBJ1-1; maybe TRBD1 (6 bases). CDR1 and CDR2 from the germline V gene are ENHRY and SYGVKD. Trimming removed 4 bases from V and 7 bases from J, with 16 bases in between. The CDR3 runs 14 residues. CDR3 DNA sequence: TGTGCCATCAGTGCCACAGGGCCCCGGGGTGAAGCTTTCTTT. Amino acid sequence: CAISATGPRGEAFF.

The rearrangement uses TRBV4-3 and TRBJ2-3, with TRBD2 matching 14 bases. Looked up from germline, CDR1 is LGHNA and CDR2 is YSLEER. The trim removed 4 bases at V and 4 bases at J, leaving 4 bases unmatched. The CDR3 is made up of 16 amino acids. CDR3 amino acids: CASSPMTSGGADTQYF. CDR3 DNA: TGCGCCAGCAGCCCGATGACTAGCGGGGGGGCAGATACGCAGTATTTT.

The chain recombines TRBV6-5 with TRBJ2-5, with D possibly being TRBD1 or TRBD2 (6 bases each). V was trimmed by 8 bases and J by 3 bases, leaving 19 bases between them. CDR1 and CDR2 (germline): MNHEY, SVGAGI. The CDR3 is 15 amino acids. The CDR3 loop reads CASGWRGAREETQYF. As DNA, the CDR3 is TGTGCCAGCGGATGGAGGGGGGCGCGGGAAGAGACCCAGTACTTC.

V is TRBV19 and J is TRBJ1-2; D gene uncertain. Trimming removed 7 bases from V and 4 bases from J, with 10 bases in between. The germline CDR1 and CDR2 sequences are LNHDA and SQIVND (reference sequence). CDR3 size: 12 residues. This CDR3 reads CASTETSYGYTF. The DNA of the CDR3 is TGTGCCAGTACTGAAACCAGCTATGGCTACACCTTC.

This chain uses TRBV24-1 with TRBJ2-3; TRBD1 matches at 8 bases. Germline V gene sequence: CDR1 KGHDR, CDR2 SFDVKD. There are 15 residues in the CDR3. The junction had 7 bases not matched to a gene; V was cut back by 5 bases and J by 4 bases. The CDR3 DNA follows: TGTGCCACCAGTGCGGCAGGGGGCGCCCCAGATACGCAGTATTTT. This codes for CATSAAGGAPDTQYF.

CDR3 amino acids: CASSSLETSGNTIYF. CDR3 bases: TGTGCCAGCAGTTCCCTAGAGACCTCTGGAAACACCATATATTTT. The rearrangement joins TRBV28 to TRBJ1-3; D gene ambiguous. Germline-derived CDR1 and CDR2 are MDHEN and SYDVKM. The CDR3 totals 15 residues. V was cut by 4 bases and J by 0 bases, with 10 bases left in between.

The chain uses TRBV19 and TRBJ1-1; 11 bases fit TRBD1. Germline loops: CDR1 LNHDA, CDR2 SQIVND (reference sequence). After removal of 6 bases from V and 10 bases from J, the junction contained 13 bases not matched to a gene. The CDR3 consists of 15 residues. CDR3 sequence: CASRPPRTGGAGAFF. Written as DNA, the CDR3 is TGTGCCAGTAGACCTCCTCGGACAGGGGGCGCGGGAGCTTTCTTT.

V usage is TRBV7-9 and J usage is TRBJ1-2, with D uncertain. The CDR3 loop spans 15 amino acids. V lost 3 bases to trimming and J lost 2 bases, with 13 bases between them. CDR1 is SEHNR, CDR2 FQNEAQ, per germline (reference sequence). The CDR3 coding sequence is TGTGCCAGCAGCTTCCTTCCTCCGGGAAACTATGGCTACACCTTC. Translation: CASSFLPPGNYGYTF.

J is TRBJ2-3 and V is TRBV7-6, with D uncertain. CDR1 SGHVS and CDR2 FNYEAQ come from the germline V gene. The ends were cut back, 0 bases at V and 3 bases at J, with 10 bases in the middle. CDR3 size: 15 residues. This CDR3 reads CASSLAASGTDTQYF. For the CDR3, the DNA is TGTGCCAGCAGCTTAGCGGCATCCGGGACAGATACGCAGTATTTT.

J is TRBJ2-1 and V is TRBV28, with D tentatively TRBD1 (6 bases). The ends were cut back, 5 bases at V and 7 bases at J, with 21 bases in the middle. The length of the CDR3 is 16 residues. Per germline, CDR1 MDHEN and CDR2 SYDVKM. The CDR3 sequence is CASSGTQRGFRNEQFF. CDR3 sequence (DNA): TGTGCCAGCAGTGGGACACAGAGGGGGTTTCGGAATGAGCAGTTCTTC.

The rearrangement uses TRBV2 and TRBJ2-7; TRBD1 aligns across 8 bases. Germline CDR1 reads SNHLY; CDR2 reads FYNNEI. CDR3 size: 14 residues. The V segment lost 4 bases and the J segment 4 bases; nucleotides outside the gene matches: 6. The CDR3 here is CASSGGRGQYEQYF. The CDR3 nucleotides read TGTGCCAGCAGTGGGGGCAGGGGGCAATACGAGCAGTACTTC.

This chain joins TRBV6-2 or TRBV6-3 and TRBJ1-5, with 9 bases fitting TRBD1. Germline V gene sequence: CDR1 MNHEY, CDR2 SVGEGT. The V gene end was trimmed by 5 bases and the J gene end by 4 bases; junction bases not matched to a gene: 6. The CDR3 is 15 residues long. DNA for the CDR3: TGTGCCAGCAGTCCCACCGGGACAGGGAATCAGCCCCAGCATTTT. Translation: CASSPTGTGNQPQHF.

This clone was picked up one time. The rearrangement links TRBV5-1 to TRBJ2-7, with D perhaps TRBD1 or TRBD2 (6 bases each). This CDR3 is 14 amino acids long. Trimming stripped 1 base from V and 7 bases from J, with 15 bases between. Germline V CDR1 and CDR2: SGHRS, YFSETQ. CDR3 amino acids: CASSLNGGLGEQYF. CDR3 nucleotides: TGCGCCAGCAGCTTGAATGGGGGGCTAGGAGAGCAGTACTTC. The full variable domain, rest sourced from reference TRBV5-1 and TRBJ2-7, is KAGVTQTPRYLIKTRGQQVTLSCSPISGHRSVSWYQQTPGQGLQFLFEYFSETQRNKGNFPGRFSGRQFSNSRSEMNVSTLELGDSALYLCASSLNGGLGEQYFGPGTRLTVT.

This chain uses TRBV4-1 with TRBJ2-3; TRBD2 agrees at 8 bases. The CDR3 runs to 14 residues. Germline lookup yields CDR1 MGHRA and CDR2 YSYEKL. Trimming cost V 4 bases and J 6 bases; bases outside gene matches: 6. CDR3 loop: CASSRGLAGDTQYF. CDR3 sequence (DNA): TGCGCCAGCAGCCGCGGACTAGCAGGGGATACGCAGTATTTT.

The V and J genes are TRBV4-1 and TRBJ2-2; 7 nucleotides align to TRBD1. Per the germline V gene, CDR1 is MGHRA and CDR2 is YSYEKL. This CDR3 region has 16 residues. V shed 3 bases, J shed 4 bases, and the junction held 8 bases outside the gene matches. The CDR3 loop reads CASSQGPGQTTGELFF. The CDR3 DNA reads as TGCGCCAGCAGCCAGGGTCCGGGACAGACCACCGGGGAGCTGTTTTTT.

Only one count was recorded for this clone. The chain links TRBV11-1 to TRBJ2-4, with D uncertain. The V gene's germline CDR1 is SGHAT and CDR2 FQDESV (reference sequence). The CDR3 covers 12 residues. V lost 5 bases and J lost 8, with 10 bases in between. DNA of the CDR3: TGTGCCAGCAGCCCAAACCGGGACATTCAGTACTTC. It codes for CASSPNRDIQYF.

CDR3 sequence (DNA): TGTGCCAGCACTTGGGGACAGGGAAACACCATATATTTT. Its protein product is CASTWGQGNTIYF. V usage is TRBV12-3 or TRBV12-4 and J usage is TRBJ1-3; 7 bases align to TRBD1. The trim removed 7 bases at V and 4 bases at J, leaving 4 bases unmatched. The CDR3 contains 13 residues.

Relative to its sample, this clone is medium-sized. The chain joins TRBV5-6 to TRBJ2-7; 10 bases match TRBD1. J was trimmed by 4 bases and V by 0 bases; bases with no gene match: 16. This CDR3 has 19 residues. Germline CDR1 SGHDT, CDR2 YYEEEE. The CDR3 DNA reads TGTGCCAGCAGCTTGGGTCGGGGACAGGGGCCTAGTGGATTTTACGAGCAGTACTTC. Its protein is CASSLGRGQGPSGFYEQYF.